The T cell receptor (beta chain) described here comes from a study of cytomegalovirus exposure and HLA in healthy donors. Points from the study as a whole: It emerged from a later analysis that several of the most significant clusters appeared to be linked to common viral pathogens.

The primer mix had 60 Vbeta and 13 Jbeta primers. Original methodology: About 11 million of the roughly 77 million unique TCR beta chains counted in a later analysis were shared. Only in-frame clones appear in the TCRdb table, and some are missing; sequencing was by immunoSEQ multiplex PCR. Clone size and V and J calls were adopted from that table, with D and trimming inferred from the DNA. Here the sample spans 65,000 to 95,000 clones, 70% to 85% being singletons. About this clone itself: Its antigen is undetermined.

V lost 2 bases to trimming and J lost 6 bases; unmatched junction nucleotides: 11. This CDR3 spans 16 amino acids. Germline CDR1 and CDR2: MNHNY and SVGAGI (reference sequence). Sequences were obtained from PBMCs. The receptor was derived from a human donor in good health. V is TRBV6-6 and J is TRBJ1-2, with 8 bases identical to TRBD1. The CDR3 sequence is CASSYVAGTGRDGYTF. CDR3 bases: TGTGCCAGCAGTTACGTGGCCGGGACAGGAAGAGATGGCTACACCTTC.